This TCR beta chain is drawn from a study of shared clonotypes between healthy human individuals. The wider study: Each donor contributed plates that comprised three CD4 naive, three CD4 memory, two CD8 naive and one CD8 memory. Regarding the study as a whole: In four donors, around 5% of naive CD4 clonotypes appeared in common. The generation probabilities recorded for non-shared clonotypes fell below those of clonotypes shared by all four donors.

Unmatched junction bases numbered 11, after V lost 4 bases and J lost 0 bases. CDR3 length: 18 amino acids. Germline CDR1 reads MDHEN; CDR2 reads SYDVKM. Samples underwent the assay at deep level. TCRdb keeps only in-frame clones here, not all; method: immunoSEQ multiplex PCR. The sample shows 550,000 to 750,000 clones, 95% to 96% of them seen only once. Naive CD8 isolation took CD45RO-negative cells positively selected for CCR7 and excluded terminally differentiated effector memory CD45RA+ cells. As for this clone: Its antigen is not identified.

What was sequenced was naive CD8+ T cells sorted from blood. The V and J genes are TRBV28 and TRBJ2-2, with 7 bases lining up with TRBD1. The clonotype originates from a woman aged 25 to 39 in good health. CDR3 DNA sequence: TGTGCCAGCAGTTCCGTCCGGGACAGCCTTTCGAACACCGGGGAGCTGTTTTTT. Translation: CASSSVRDSLSNTGELFF.